The next 14 T cell receptor beta chains were all read from a single sample in a study of T cell responses to AZD1222 COVID-19 vaccine. Clones were sequenced by immunoSEQ multiplex PCR, and TCRdb holds only the in-frame ones, with some missing. This table has 120,000 to 150,000 clones, about nine tenths appearing once. Sample: peripheral blood, taken on day 0 of AZD1222 vaccination. These receptor sequences come from an adult in good health.

The V call is TRBV9, the J call TRBJ2-2; no firm D call. CDR1 is SGDLS, CDR2 YYNGEE, per germline. V lost 2 bases, J lost 4 bases, and 3 bases lay in between. The CDR3 runs to 12 residues. The chain's CDR3 is CASSVFTGELFF. The CDR3 nucleotides read TGTGCCAGCAGCGTTTTCACCGGGGAGCTGTTTTTT.

The chain recombines TRBV4-3 with TRBJ1-6; D is possibly TRBD1 (6 bases). The CDR3 totals 13 residues. Germline CDR1 LGHNA, CDR2 YSLEER. V shed 0 bases and J shed 13 bases, with 10 bases lying between them. CDR3 amino acids: CASSQDFRGPLHF. CDR3 nucleotides: TGCGCCAGCAGCCAAGATTTCAGGGGTCCCCTCCACTTT.

This rearrangement joins TRBV7-2 to TRBJ2-7, with 8 bases fitting TRBD1. This CDR3 comprises 14 residues. J was trimmed by 5 bases and V by 4 bases; bases with no gene match: 7. Germline lookup yields CDR1 SGHTA and CDR2 FQGNSA. The CDR3 sequence is CASSYGQGRDEQYF. The CDR3 bases are TGTGCCAGCAGCTACGGACAGGGTCGAGACGAGCAGTACTTC.

The chain has TRBV9 and TRBJ1-4; D not resolved. In germline, CDR1 is SGDLS, CDR2 YYNGEE. V was trimmed by 4 bases and J by 8 bases, leaving 9 bases between them. The CDR3 sequence is 12 residues long. CDR3 DNA: TGTGCCAGCAGCCCCAACGGGGAAAAACTGTTTTTT. It yields the protein CASSPNGEKLFF.

The chain has TRBV6-6 and TRBJ1-2; D not resolved. Germline CDR1 and CDR2: MNHNY and SVGAGI (reference sequence). The CDR3 runs to 14 residues. Trimming took off 4 bases at V and 6 bases at J, with 15 bases between the two ends. The CDR3 nucleotides read TGTGCCAGCAGTTTGAAAGGCCTGAACGATGGCTACACCTTC. Translating gives CASSLKGLNDGYTF.

There are a few counts of this clone. This sequence joins TRBV7-6 and TRBJ1-2; 7 bases match TRBD1. Trimming took 1 base from V and 4 from J; bases not matched to a gene: 6. CDR1 is SGHVS and CDR2 is FNYEAQ in the germline V gene. This CDR3 region has 15 residues. CDR3 DNA: TGTGCCAGCAGCTTAGATCAGGGGGGTGGCTATGGCTACACCTTC. It codes for CASSLDQGGGYGYTF.

V and J are TRBV18 and TRBJ2-7, with D unclear. Germline CDR1 KGHSH, CDR2 LQKENI. This CDR3 is 14 amino acids long. Trimming left V 3 bases short and J 2 bases short, with 11 bases between. The CDR3 nucleotides are TGTGCCAGCTCACCCCGCCGAGGACCCTACGAGCAGTACTTC. Translated: CASSPRRGPYEQYF.

This clone was counted only a few times. The chain links TRBV7-3 to TRBJ2-7; D possibly corresponds to TRBD2 (6 bases). The V gene lost 2 bases and the J gene lost 5 bases, with 10 bases spanning the gap. Per the germline V gene, CDR1 is SGHTA and CDR2 is FQGTGA. CDR3 length: 13 residues. The CDR3 DNA reads as TGTGCCAGCAGCTTAGGGGGGAGCGACGAGCAGTACTTC. Translated, it gives CASSLGGSDEQYF.

The gene calls are TRBV9 and TRBJ2-5, with a tentative D call TRBD2 (6 bases). The CDR3 consists of 15 residues. Trimming took off 0 bases at V and 4 bases at J, with 13 bases between the two ends. The germline CDR1 and CDR2 sequences are SGDLS and YYNGEE. CDR3 in DNA: TGTGCCAGCAGCGTAGATGTCTGGAGGGTAGAGACCCAGTACTTC. Translating gives CASSVDVWRVETQYF. Together with reference TRBV9 and TRBJ2-5, the CDR3 gives the full variable domain: DSGVTQTPKHLITATGQRVTLRCSPRSGDLSVYWYQQSLDQGLQFLIQYYNGEERAKGNILERFSAQQFPDLHSELNLSSLELGDSALYFCASSVDVWRVETQYFGPGTRLLVL.

The chain combines TRBV19 with TRBJ1-2, with D possibly TRBD1 on 6 matching bases. Between the trimmed V and J ends, which lost 7 bases and 4 bases, there was a span of 10 bases. The CDR3 has 12 amino acids. From germline, CDR1 is LNHDA and CDR2 SQIVND (reference sequence). The CDR3: CASKNRAYGYTF. As DNA, the CDR3 is TGTGCCAGTAAGAACAGGGCCTATGGCTACACCTTC.

The chain is built from TRBV11-2 and TRBJ2-7, with 8 nucleotides matching TRBD1. There are 14 residues in the CDR3. V lost 2 bases and J lost 5; bases outside the gene matches: 5. Per germline, CDR1 SGHAT and CDR2 FQNNGV. The CDR3 nucleotides read TGTGCCAGCAGCTTAAGGGCAGGGGGCCACGAGCAGTACTTC. Its protein product is CASSLRAGGHEQYF. Combining the CDR3 with reference TRBV11-2 and TRBJ2-7 gives the whole variable domain EAGVAQSPRYKIIEKRQSVAFWCNPISGHATLYWYQQILGQGPKLLIQFQNNGVVDDSQLPKDRFSAERLKGVDSTLKIQPAKLEDSAVYLCASSLRAGGHEQYFGPGTRLTVT.

The V and J genes are TRBV2 and TRBJ1-5; D might be TRBD1 (6 bases). V was trimmed by 4 bases and J by 6 bases, leaving 13 bases between them. There are 14 residues in the CDR3. The V gene's germline CDR1 is SNHLY and CDR2 FYNNEI. CDR3 in DNA: TGTGCCAGCAGTGTAGGGACATTAGCTCAGCCCCAGCATTTT. Protein product: CASSVGTLAQPQHF. Drawing the rest from reference TRBV2 and TRBJ1-5, the complete variable domain is EPEVTQTPSHQVTQMGQEVILRCVPISNHLYFYWYRQILGQKVEFLVSFYNNEISEKSEIFDDQFSVERPDGSNFTLKIRSTKLEDSAMYFCASSVGTLAQPQHFGDGTRLSIL.

This clone was seen a single time. V is TRBV30 and J is TRBJ1-2, with a tentative D call TRBD1 (5 bases). Per germline, CDR1 GTSNPN and CDR2 SVGIG (reference sequence). The CDR3 extends over 11 amino acids. The V gene lost 5 bases and the J gene lost 5 bases, with 9 bases spanning the gap. The CDR3 reads CAWDSFYGYTF. In nucleotides, the CDR3 is TGTGCCTGGGACAGCTTTTATGGCTACACCTTC. The full variable domain, completed using reference TRBV30 and TRBJ1-2, is SQTIHQWPATLVQPVGSPLSLECTVEGTSNPNLYWYRQAAGRGLQLLFYSVGIGQISSEVPQNLSASRPQDRQFILSSKKLLLSDSGFYLCAWDSFYGYTFGSGTRLTVV.

The CDR3 region is CASSLQGGNTIYF. CDR3 DNA sequence: TGTGCCAGCAGCTTACAGGGTGGAAACACCATATATTTT. The chain recombines TRBV7-2 with TRBJ1-3, with D maybe TRBD1 (5 bases). Germline CDR1 reads SGHTA; CDR2 reads FQGNSA. The germline V and J ends were trimmed by 2 bases and 3 bases, with 5 bases remaining between them. CDR3 size: 13 residues.